One sample yielded the 14 T cell receptor beta chains listed below, sequenced in a study of blood T cell repertoires in COVID-19. The repertoire was sequenced with immunoSEQ multiplex PCR; TCRdb's copy has only in-frame clones and lacks some. This table has 150,000 or so clones, 75% to 90% appearing once. The sample consisted of peripheral blood. The receptors come from a middle-aged woman with acute or convalescent COVID-19.

This clone showed up just once. The same CDR3 can be traced to other DNA sequences in this sample. The chain employs TRBV18 and TRBJ2-2; D not certain. The V gene's germline CDR1 is KGHSH and CDR2 LQKENI. V shed 3 bases and J shed 2 bases, with 10 bases lying between them. The CDR3 loop spans 15 amino acids. CDR3: CASSPGHLNTGELFF. For the CDR3, the DNA is TGTGCCAGCTCACCGGGCCACTTAAACACCGGGGAGCTGTTTTTT.

The rearrangement uses TRBV9 and TRBJ2-7, with TRBD1 matching 8 bases. This CDR3 has 15 residues. With V trimmed by 0 bases and J by 3 bases, 5 bases remained unmatched. Looked up from germline, CDR1 is SGDLS and CDR2 is YYNGEE. The DNA for the CDR3 is TGTGCCAGCAGCGTAGGAGGGACAGGAGACTACGAGCAGTACTTC. As protein: CASSVGGTGDYEQYF.

CDR3 in amino acids: CASSDGQGFSTLTGELFF. For the CDR3, the DNA is TGTGCCAGCAGTGACGGACAGGGCTTCTCCACCCTCACCGGGGAGCTGTTTTTT. The V call is TRBV25-1, the J call TRBJ2-2, with 8 positions matching TRBD1. Germline V lookup: CDR1 MGHDK, CDR2 SYGVNS. The J segment lost 4 bases and the V segment lost 3 bases, leaving 13 bases of the junction unmatched. This CDR3 region has 18 residues.

The chain uses TRBV27 and TRBJ2-1; D is perhaps TRBD1 (5 bases). This CDR3 contains 12 residues. V was clipped by 3 bases and J by 11 bases, with 11 bases between them. Germline V gene data show CDR1 as MNHEY and CDR2 as SMNVEV (reference sequence). The CDR3 DNA follows: TGTGCCAGCAGTTTCCTGTACAGGCAGCAGTTCTTC. Translation gives CASSFLYRQQFF.

The chain joins TRBV28 to TRBJ2-5; D may be TRBD2 (6 bases). The germline V gene encodes CDR1 MDHEN and CDR2 SYDVKM. This CDR3 spans 15 amino acids. Trimming took 3 bases from V and 0 from J, leaving 11 bases between them. The CDR3 DNA follows: TGTGCCAGCAGTTTGATCGGGAGTGACCAAGAGACCCAGTACTTC. It yields the protein CASSLIGSDQETQYF. Supplemented by reference TRBV28 and TRBJ2-5, the full variable domain reads DVKVTQSSRYLVKRTGEKVFLECVQDMDHENMFWYRQDPGLGLRLIYFSYDVKMKEKGDIPEGYSVSREKKERFSLILESASTNQTSMYLCASSLIGSDQETQYFGPGTRLLVL.

The chain couples TRBV29-1 to TRBJ2-4, with D possibly TRBD2 on 6 matching bases. The germline V and J ends were trimmed by 4 bases and 2 bases, with 15 bases remaining between them. The CDR3 is made up of 15 amino acids. Per germline, CDR1 SQVTM and CDR2 ANQGSEA. The CDR3 loop is CSVGSRGSSKNIQYF. The CDR3 DNA follows: TGCAGCGTTGGCAGCCGGGGGAGCTCCAAAAACATTCAGTACTTC.

The chain employs TRBV12-5 and TRBJ2-1; 13 positions agree with TRBD2. Germline V gene lookup returns CDR1 LGHNT and CDR2 FRNRAP. V lost 5 bases to trimming and J lost 6 bases; unmatched junction nucleotides: 7. The CDR3 is 16 amino acids. The CDR3 DNA sequence: TGTGCTAGTGGTCCTAGCCGGACTAGCGGGGGCAATGAGCAGTTCTTC. This encodes CASGPSRTSGGNEQFF.

The chain links TRBV7-2 to TRBJ1-4, with 8 bases aligning to TRBD1. Germline assignment: CDR1 SGHTA and CDR2 FQGNSA. CDR3 size: 15 residues. V shed 5 bases and J 2 bases; nucleotides not matched to a gene: 4. CDR3 nucleotide sequence: TGTGCCAGCAGCACGGACAGGGTCACTAATGAAAAACTGTTTTTT. As protein: CASSTDRVTNEKLFF.

V is TRBV4-1 and J is TRBJ2-3, with D possibly being TRBD1 (6 bases). The CDR3 is 17 residues long. The germline CDR1 and CDR2 sequences are MGHRA and YSYEKL. V lost 0 bases, J lost 4 bases, and 17 bases lay in between. CDR3 DNA: TGCGCCAGCAGCCAAGATGTAGGGGGTATAAGCGCAGATACGCAGTATTTT. Translation gives CASSQDVGGISADTQYF.

J is TRBJ1-5 and V is TRBV19, with D possibly matching TRBD1 (6 bases). CDR3 length: 14 amino acids. V was shortened by 7 bases and J by 4 bases, with 14 bases between the two germline ends. Germline V gene lookup returns CDR1 LNHDA and CDR2 SQIVND (reference sequence). The CDR3 loop reads CASNGEQGNQPQHF. CDR3 DNA: TGTGCCAGTAACGGCGAACAGGGTAATCAGCCCCAGCATTTT.

The rearrangement joins TRBV27 to TRBJ1-2; 8 positions agree with TRBD1. Germline V gene data show CDR1 as MNHEY and CDR2 as SMNVEV (reference sequence). This CDR3 is built from 17 residues. The ends lost 5 bases at V and 5 bases at J; junction bases unmatched: 16. This CDR3 reads CASSIISAGGVRYGYTF. The CDR3 DNA follows: TGTGCCAGCAGTATCATCTCGGCAGGGGGCGTTCGTTATGGCTACACCTTC.

This rearrangement joins TRBV5-1 to TRBJ1-1; no reliable D call. The germline gives CDR1 SGHRS, CDR2 YFSETQ. V lost 4 bases and J lost 3, with 16 bases in between. The CDR3 totals 15 residues. CDR3 region: CASSHLGREDTEAFF. The CDR3 DNA is TGCGCCAGCAGCCACCTCGGGAGGGAGGACACTGAAGCTTTCTTT.

This rearrangement joins TRBV5-1 to TRBJ2-3, with D unresolved. V gave up 2 bases and J gave up 5 bases, with 9 bases separating them. The germline CDR1 and CDR2 sequences are SGHRS and YFSETQ. The CDR3 is 13 amino acids. This CDR3 reads CASSLRTRDTQYF. The CDR3 DNA follows: TGCGCCAGCAGCTTAAGAACAAGAGATACGCAGTATTTT.

This clone was observed a single time. The chain couples TRBV30 to TRBJ1-5, with D possibly being TRBD1 (6 bases). CDR3 length: 13 residues. The V gene's germline CDR1 is GTSNPN and CDR2 SVGIG (reference sequence). Trimming removed 5 bases from V and 6 bases from J, with 14 bases in between. The CDR3 region has the DNA TGTGCCTGGGGCTCTAGGGGGACTCAGCCCCAGCATTTT. It encodes CAWGSRGTQPQHF.